A selection of T cell receptor beta chains follows, all from one sample in a study of response to subunit inactivated influenza vaccine. TCRdb re-analysed the RT-PCR reads in MiXCR, keeping a single row per CDR3 protein. The top ten clones hold 6.5% to 8.5% of a sample with 550,000 to 800,000 distinct CDR3 sequences, roughly 13% of them seen once. This material consisted of PBMCs from blood, taken roughly 2 weeks before vaccination. The receptor set was obtained from a man between 50 and 59 years old who received an inactivated influenza vaccine. Each CDR3 is given with its conserved first and last residue. A D gene is named only where the DNA matches it firmly. Clone size is stated in some rows and not others, as once, few, many or a class when expanded.

V	D	J	size	CDR3	DNA
TRBV12-3/TRBV12-4	-	TRBJ1-2	few	CASSPQPTGGYTF	TGTGCCAGCAGCCCACAGCCCACCGGGGGCTACACCTTC
TRBV12-3/TRBV12-4	-	TRBJ2-3	few	CASSARDRHTDTQYF	TGTGCCAGCAGTGCCCGGGACCGACACACAGATACGCAGTATTTT
TRBV9	-	TRBJ2-1	-	CASSVAGVRGYNEQFF	TGTGCCAGCAGCGTAGCGGGAGTCAGGGGCTACAATGAGCAGTTCTTC
TRBV3-1	-	TRBJ2-1	few	CASSQAGTPFF	TGTGCCAGCAGCCAGGCCGGGACCCCGTTCTTC
TRBV30	-	TRBJ1-3	few	CAWSAGNSGNTIYF	TGTGCCTGGAGTGCCGGGAACTCTGGAAACACCATATATTTT
TRBV30	-	TRBJ1-2	few	CAWRRGTYYGYTF	TGTGCCTGGAGACGGGGGACGTACTATGGCTACACCTTC
TRBV10-3	-	TRBJ2-7	-	CAISEPDLREQYF	TGTGCCATCAGTGAGCCGGACTTGAGAGAGCAGTACTTC
TRBV29-1	-	TRBJ1-3	-	CSVRSGQGNTIYF	TGCAGCGTTCGATCGGGGCAAGGAAACACCATATATTTT
TRBV16	TRBD2	TRBJ2-1	few	CASSQRGGLANNEQFF	TGTGCCAGCAGCCAAAGAGGGGGACTAGCTAACAATGAGCAGTTCTTC
TRBV12-3/TRBV12-4	TRBD2	TRBJ2-3	many	CASSFAGVNTDTQYF	TGTGCCAGCAGTTTCGCGGGGGTTAACACAGATACGCAGTATTTT
TRBV5-1	-	TRBJ2-5	-	CASSSEVQGTQYF	TGCGCCAGCAGCTCCGAAGTGCAGGGGACCCAGTACTTC
TRBV7-3	-	TRBJ2-1	few	CASSFGSGWYNEQFF	TGTGCCAGCAGCTTCGGTAGCGGATGGTACAATGAGCAGTTCTTC
TRBV29-1	-	TRBJ2-7	many	CSVELKGVDYEQYF	TGCAGCGTTGAACTTAAGGGGGTGGACTACGAGCAGTACTTC
TRBV10-3	-	TRBJ2-5	-	CAITPVMGGQETQYF	TGTGCCATCACCCCCGTAATGGGGGGCCAAGAGACCCAGTACTTC
TRBV21-1	-	TRBJ1-2	few	CASSEGDPTKKRSLYGYTF	TGTGCCAGCAGTGAGGGGGACCCGACAAAAAAAAGGAGTCTCTATGGCTACACCTTC
TRBV7-2	TRBD2	TRBJ2-7	-	CASSLVAGGTPYEQYF	TGTGCCAGCAGCTTAGTGGCGGGGGGTACTCCCTACGAGCAGTACTTC
TRBV15	-	TRBJ2-7	-	CATSREGFEQYF	TGTGCCACCAGCAGAGAGGGGTTCGAGCAGTACTTC
TRBV20-1	-	TRBJ1-1	few	CSAQTKLNTEAFF	TGCAGTGCGCAGACTAAACTGAACACTGAAGCTTTCTTT
TRBV7-9	-	TRBJ2-7	-	CASSQYEGRSYHHF	TGTGCCAGCAGCCAATACGAGGGAAGGTCCTACCACCACTTC
TRBV5-1	TRBD2	TRBJ2-1	-	CASSLWEGRNEQFF	TGCGCCAGCAGCTTGTGGGAGGGTAGGAATGAGCAGTTCTTC
TRBV14	TRBD2	TRBJ2-3	few	CASSQQRGRTDTQYF	TGTGCCAGCAGCCAACAGCGGGGCCGCACAGATACGCAGTATTTT
TRBV27	TRBD2	TRBJ2-1	few	CASSASLAGRAYNEQFF	TGTGCCAGCAGTGCATCCCTAGCGGGGAGGGCCTACAATGAGCAGTTCTTC
TRBV12-3/TRBV12-4	-	TRBJ2-5	-	CASSLRMEYQETQYF	TGTGCCAGCAGTTTACGAATGGAGTACCAAGAGACCCAGTACTTC
TRBV6-5	-	TRBJ1-5	few	CASSYTTGPINQPQHF	TGTGCCAGCAGTTACACAACGGGACCGATCAATCAGCCCCAGCATTTT
TRBV10-3	TRBD2	TRBJ2-5	-	CAISQRGGAQETQYF	TGTGCCATCAGTCAGAGGGGAGGGGCCCAAGAGACCCAGTACTTC
TRBV10-3	TRBD1	TRBJ2-7	few	CASRTGVSYEQYF	TGTGCCAGCAGGACAGGGGTGTCCTACGAGCAGTACTTC
TRBV7-9	TRBD2	TRBJ2-7	few	CASSLVGEGNSYEQYF	TGTGCCAGCAGCTTAGTGGGGGAGGGCAACTCCTACGAGCAGTACTTC
TRBV20-1	-	TRBJ2-5	-	CSARDGETQYF	TGCAGTGCTAGAGATGGGGAGACCCAGTACTTC
TRBV5-1	TRBD2	TRBJ2-1	few	CASTSGGGGNEQFF	TGCGCCAGCACCTCGGGGGGGGGAGGCAATGAGCAGTTCTTC
TRBV7-9	TRBD2	TRBJ2-1	-	CASSPPGLAAHNEQFF	TGTGCCAGCAGCCCCCCTGGACTAGCGGCCCACAATGAGCAGTTCTTC
TRBV4-2	-	TRBJ1-4	-	CASSPPAGATNEKLFF	TGTGCCAGCAGTCCACCGGCGGGGGCAACTAATGAAAAACTGTTTTTT
TRBV11-2	-	TRBJ2-7	-	CASSPRTGRGFFEQYF	TGTGCCAGCAGCCCGCGGACGGGTAGAGGATTCTTCGAGCAGTACTTC
TRBV5-1	-	TRBJ2-2	-	CASSLATTANTGELFF	TGCGCCAGCAGCTTGGCGACTACCGCGAACACCGGGGAGCTGTTTTTT
TRBV12-3/TRBV12-4	-	TRBJ1-2	many	CASSLEWAGGGYTF	TGTGCCAGCAGTTTAGAGTGGGCAGGAGGTGGCTACACCTTC
TRBV7-6	-	TRBJ2-7	-	CASSLVDRGEQYF	TGTGCCAGCAGCTTAGTTGACAGAGGCGAGCAGTACTTC
TRBV20-1	-	TRBJ1-2	-	CSASKGGIDGYTF	TGCAGTGCTTCGAAGGGGGGCATCGATGGCTACACCTTC
TRBV7-9	TRBD2	TRBJ2-3	few	CASSPPGTSGATQYF	TGTGCCAGCAGCCCTCCCGGGACTAGCGGGGCTACGCAGTATTTT
TRBV4-3	TRBD2	TRBJ2-5	few	CASSQDIGLAGELSQYF	TGCGCCAGCAGCCAAGATATCGGACTAGCGGGAGAGCTTTCCCAGTACTTC
TRBV7-2	TRBD1	TRBJ2-5	many	CASSLAGGKETQYF	TGTGCCAGCAGTTTGGCAGGGGGCAAAGAGACCCAGTACTTC
TRBV29-1	-	TRBJ2-7	-	CSVDAGGPTYEQYF	TGCAGCGTTGATGCAGGGGGGCCAACCTACGAGCAGTACTTC
TRBV7-2	-	TRBJ1-6	-	CASALRGRTANSPLHF	TGTGCCAGCGCCCTTAGGGGGAGGACAGCTAATTCACCCCTCCACTTT
TRBV6-1	-	TRBJ2-7	-	CASRSFESSYEQYF	TGTGCCAGCAGGTCGTTCGAGAGCTCCTACGAGCAGTACTTC
TRBV5-1	-	TRBJ2-1	-	CASSLRDATYNEQFF	TGCGCCAGCAGCTTGAGGGACGCCACGTACAATGAGCAGTTCTTC
TRBV20-1	TRBD2	TRBJ2-5	-	CCSRGLAGAGYQETQYF	TGCTGCTCTAGAGGGCTAGCGGGAGCAGGGTACCAAGAGACCCAGTACTTC
TRBV7-2	-	TRBJ2-7	-	CASSLNEGAYEQYF	TGTGCCAGCAGCTTAAATGAGGGGGCCTACGAGCAGTACTTC
TRBV5-8	TRBD2	TRBJ2-5	few	CASSYGLARETQYF	TGTGCCAGCAGCTACGGACTAGCGAGGGAGACCCAGTACTTC
TRBV4-3	TRBD2	TRBJ2-3	few	CASSQDGFGTSGDTQYF	TGCGCCAGCAGCCAAGATGGGTTCGGGACTAGCGGTGATACGCAGTATTTT
TRBV7-2	-	TRBJ1-1	-	CASSLAIVGTEAFF	TGTGCCAGCAGCTTAGCGATAGTGGGCACTGAAGCTTTCTTT
TRBV12-3/TRBV12-4	TRBD1	TRBJ1-6	-	CASSLGDRGNSPLHF	TGTGCCAGCAGTTTAGGGGACAGGGGCAATTCACCCCTCCACTTT
TRBV20-1	-	TRBJ1-5	few	CSASDSWDPNQPQHF	TGCAGTGCTAGTGATTCATGGGACCCCAATCAGCCCCAGCATTTT
TRBV21-1	-	TRBJ1-2	-	CAKRGPINYGYTF	TGTGCCAAGCGAGGGCCGATTAACTATGGCTACACCTTC
TRBV12-3/TRBV12-4	-	TRBJ2-3	-	CSSSPTLVTQYF	TGTTCCAGCAGCCCGACCCTAGTCACGCAGTATTTT
TRBV20-1	-	TRBJ2-2	few	CSALRNRAGELFF	TGCAGTGCTCTACGAAACAGGGCCGGGGAGCTGTTTTTT
TRBV11-3	-	TRBJ2-2	-	CASSPMKGLGTGELFF	TGTGCCAGCAGCCCTATGAAGGGACTCGGGACCGGGGAGCTGTTTTTT